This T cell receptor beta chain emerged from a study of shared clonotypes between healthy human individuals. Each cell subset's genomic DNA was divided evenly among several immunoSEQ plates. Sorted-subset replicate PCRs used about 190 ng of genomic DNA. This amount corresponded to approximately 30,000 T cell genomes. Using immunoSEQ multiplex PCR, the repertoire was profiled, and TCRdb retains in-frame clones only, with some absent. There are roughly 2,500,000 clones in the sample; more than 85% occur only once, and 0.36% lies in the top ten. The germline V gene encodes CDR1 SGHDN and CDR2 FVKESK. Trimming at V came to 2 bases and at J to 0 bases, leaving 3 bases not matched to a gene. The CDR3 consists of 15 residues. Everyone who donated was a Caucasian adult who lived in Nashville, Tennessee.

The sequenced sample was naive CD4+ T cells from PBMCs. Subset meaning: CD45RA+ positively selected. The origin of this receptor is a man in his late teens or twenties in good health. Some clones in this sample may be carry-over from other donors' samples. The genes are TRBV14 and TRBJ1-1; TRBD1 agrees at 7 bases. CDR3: CASSQRDRVNTEAFF. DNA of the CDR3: TGTGCCAGCAGCCAACGGGACAGAGTGAACACTGAAGCTTTCTTT.